The 24 T cell receptor beta chains below were found in one sample sequenced in a study of blood T cell repertoires in COVID-19. Sequencing used immunoSEQ multiplex PCR; TCRdb keeps in-frame clones, though not all of them. The sample consists of 60,000 to 85,000 clones, roughly nine tenths of them appearing once. The sequenced sample consisted of peripheral blood. The source of these receptors is a man between 35 and 55 years old with COVID-19, enrolled during active disease.

The chain carries TRBV11-1 and TRBJ1-5; 10 bases map to TRBD1. The CDR3 covers 13 residues. J was trimmed by 6 bases and V by 5 bases; bases with no gene match: 1. Germline lookup yields CDR1 SGHAT and CDR2 FQDESV (reference sequence). CDR3 region: CASSRDRGQPQHF. The DNA for the CDR3 is TGTGCCAGCAGCCGGGACAGGGGTCAGCCCCAGCATTTT.

The rearrangement joins TRBV18 to TRBJ1-2, with 7 bases that match TRBD1. The germline gives CDR1 KGHSH, CDR2 LQKENI. V shed 2 bases and J 6 bases; nucleotides not matched to a gene: 9. The CDR3 is 15 amino acids. The CDR3 region is CASSPVTGPDNGYTF. As DNA, the CDR3 is TGTGCCAGCTCACCAGTGACAGGGCCCGACAATGGCTACACCTTC.

The J gene is TRBJ2-3, the V gene TRBV5-1; 7 nucleotides align to TRBD1. CDR3 length equals 15 residues. Germline V gene sequence: CDR1 SGHRS, CDR2 YFSETQ. Trimming at V came to 2 bases and at J to 3 bases, leaving 6 bases not matched to a gene. The CDR3 DNA follows: TGCGCCAGCAGCTTCCTTGACAGGGAAACAGATACGCAGTATTTT. Its translation is CASSFLDRETDTQYF.

The chain uses TRBV5-5 and TRBJ2-7; TRBD2 agrees at 9 bases. The CDR3 loop spans 14 amino acids. Germline CDR1 reads SGHKS; CDR2 reads YYEKEE (reference sequence). Unmatched junction bases numbered 6, after V lost 1 base and J lost 7 bases. This CDR3 reads CASSLWLAGKEQYF. DNA for the CDR3: TGTGCCAGCAGCTTGTGGCTAGCGGGGAAAGAGCAGTACTTC.

The gene calls are TRBV18 and TRBJ2-3, with D perhaps TRBD1 (5 bases). V lost 2 bases, J lost 11 bases, and 14 bases lay in between. The CDR3 is 13 residues long. In germline, CDR1 is KGHSH, CDR2 LQKENI. The CDR3 region is CASSPRPGFGQYF. The DNA for the CDR3 is TGTGCCAGCTCACCAAGACCAGGGTTTGGGCAGTATTTT.

The gene calls are TRBV3-1 (or the pseudogene TRBV3-2) and TRBJ2-7; 7 nucleotides line up with TRBD1. V shed 5 bases and J 3 bases; nucleotides not matched to a gene: 1. CDR3 size: 12 residues. Germline loops: CDR1 LGHDT, CDR2 YNNKEL (reference sequence). The CDR3 loop reads CASSWDSYEQYF. DNA of the CDR3: TGTGCCAGCAGCTGGGACAGCTACGAGCAGTACTTC.

The sample holds one count of this clone. J is TRBJ1-4 and V is TRBV7-9, with TRBD1 identical over 8 bases. The CDR3 is 18 residues long. Trimming took 5 bases from V and 0 from J; bases not matched to a gene: 11. Looked up from germline, CDR1 is SEHNR and CDR2 is FQNEAQ (reference sequence). CDR3 nucleotide sequence: TGTGCCAGCAGCCCCCCCCGGACAGGGACCTCAACTAATGAAAAACTGTTTTTT. This sequence encodes CASSPPRTGTSTNEKLFF.

V is TRBV12-3 or TRBV12-4 and J is TRBJ1-5, with TRBD1 identical over 8 bases. With V trimmed by 7 bases and J by 7 bases, 6 bases remained unmatched. This CDR3 is built from 13 residues. The CDR3 region is CASTLDRAQPQHF. The CDR3 DNA reads TGTGCCAGCACATTGGACAGGGCCCAGCCCCAGCATTTT.

The chain couples TRBV7-2 to TRBJ2-2, with a weak D call TRBD1 (6 bases). The germline V and J ends were trimmed by 2 bases and 6 bases, with 10 bases remaining between them. Germline V gives CDR1 SGHTA, CDR2 FQGNSA. The CDR3 sequence is 14 residues long. The CDR3 nucleotides read TGTGCCAGCAGCTTACAGGGGACCCCCGGGGAGCTGTTTTTT. This codes for CASSLQGTPGELFF.

CDR3 nucleotide sequence: TGCGCCAGCAGCTCCGGTGGAGATACGCAGTATTTT. Encoded protein: CASSSGGDTQYF. The rearrangement uses TRBV5-1 and TRBJ2-3; D is unclear. Germline CDR1 is SGHRS and CDR2 is YFSETQ. Trimming took off 3 bases at V and 5 bases at J, with 7 bases between the two ends. This CDR3 has 12 residues.

The chain employs TRBV4-2 and TRBJ2-3; 13 bases fit TRBD2. With V trimmed by 0 bases and J by 6 bases, 3 bases remained unmatched. The germline CDR1 and CDR2 sequences are LGHNA and YNFKEQ. This CDR3 is built from 16 residues. CDR3 loop: CASSQDRLAGGDTQYF. CDR3 bases: TGTGCCAGCAGCCAAGATAGACTAGCGGGGGGTGATACGCAGTATTTT.

The rearrangement joins TRBV3-1 (or the pseudogene TRBV3-2) to TRBJ2-5; 8 nucleotides line up with TRBD1. The CDR3 spans 15 residues. Trimming took 3 bases from V and 3 from J; bases not matched to a gene: 6. Per the germline V gene, CDR1 is LGHDT and CDR2 is YNNKEL (reference sequence). As DNA, the CDR3 is TGTGCCAGCAGCCACCGGACAGGGTACGAAGAGACCCAGTACTTC. It yields the protein CASSHRTGYEETQYF.

The V call is TRBV6-2 or TRBV6-3, the J call TRBJ2-7; D gene unclear. This CDR3 region has 11 residues. In germline, CDR1 is MNHEY, CDR2 SVGEGT. Trimming removed 3 bases at V and 3 bases at J, with 3 bases between. The CDR3: CASSYLYEQYF. For the CDR3, the DNA is TGTGCCAGCAGTTATCTCTACGAGCAGTACTTC.

This clone was counted once. The chain links TRBV5-5 to TRBJ2-3; 7 bases match TRBD1. Germline CDR1 is SGHKS and CDR2 is YYEKEE (reference sequence). The CDR3 runs 17 residues. Trimming cost V 6 bases and J 0 bases; bases outside gene matches: 13. The CDR3 nucleotides are TGTGCCAGCACCAAGATCGGGACAGTTCTAAGCACAGATACGCAGTATTTT. Its protein is CASTKIGTVLSTDTQYF.

A single count supports this clone. V is TRBV7-9 and J is TRBJ1-1, with D unclear. Trimming removed 1 base from V and 10 bases from J, with 16 bases in between. Germline V gene lookup returns CDR1 SEHNR and CDR2 FQNEAQ (reference sequence). There are 14 residues in the CDR3. The CDR3 sequence is CASSLGAGGFGAFF. The DNA of the CDR3 is TGTGCCAGCAGCTTAGGGGCGGGAGGGTTCGGAGCTTTCTTT.

This clone was counted once. The CDR3: CSASVGRGQTGNTIYF. The CDR3 region has the DNA TGCAGTGCTAGTGTGGGCAGGGGGCAAACGGGAAACACCATATATTTT. The chain carries TRBV20-1 and TRBJ1-3; 8 bases match TRBD1. Germline V CDR1 and CDR2: DFQATT, SNEGSKA (reference sequence). This CDR3 has 16 residues. J gave up 4 bases and V 3 bases, and 11 bases lay outside the gene matches.

CDR3 bases: TGTGCCAGCATAACAGGAGAAGGGTACTCTGAAGCTTTCTTT. Amino acid sequence: CASITGEGYSEAFF. J is TRBJ1-1 and V is TRBV25-1; D may be TRBD1 (5 bases). This CDR3 comprises 14 residues. The germline gives CDR1 MGHDK, CDR2 SYGVNS. The V and J ends lost 7 bases and 6 bases respectively, with 18 bases between them.

V and J are TRBV29-1 and TRBJ1-1; D uncertain. The V end was cut by 4 bases, the J end by 4 bases, with 7 bases between. The length of the CDR3 is 11 residues. From germline, CDR1 is SQVTM and CDR2 ANQGSEA. Written as DNA, the CDR3 is TGCAGCGTTGGTGCGGGCACTGAAGCTTTCTTT. Amino acid sequence: CSVGAGTEAFF.

The chain recombines TRBV15 with TRBJ1-2; possible D gene TRBD1, 6 bases. V dropped 3 bases and J dropped 4 bases, with 15 bases sitting between them. The germline gives CDR1 LNHNV, CDR2 YYDKDF (reference sequence). There are 15 residues in the CDR3. The CDR3 nucleotides are TGTGCCACCAGCAGTCCGACAGGCTCGGGCTATGGCTACACCTTC. This sequence encodes CATSSPTGSGYGYTF.

The chain joins TRBV6-5 to TRBJ1-1; possibly TRBD1 for D (5 bases). The germline CDR1 and CDR2 sequences are MNHEY and SVGAGI. Trimming took 8 bases from V and 1 from J, leaving 14 bases between them. The CDR3 is made up of 14 amino acids. The CDR3 DNA sequence: TGTGCCAGCCTTCTGAGACAGCAGAACACTGAAGCTTTCTTT. Translated: CASLLRQQNTEAFF.

The rearrangement joins TRBV25-1 to TRBJ2-1; 12 positions agree with TRBD2. CDR3 length equals 15 residues. CDR1 and CDR2 (germline): MGHDK, SYGVNS. The trim removed 8 bases at V and 7 bases at J, leaving 9 bases unmatched. CDR3: CASSGGLAGLNEQFF. CDR3 coding DNA: TGTGCCAGCTCAGGCGGACTAGCGGGACTAAATGAGCAGTTCTTC.

The V call is TRBV3-1 (or the pseudogene TRBV3-2), the J call TRBJ1-5; weak D call: TRBD1 (6 bases). The V gene's germline CDR1 is LGHDT and CDR2 YNNKEL (reference sequence). V was pared by 3 bases and J by 3 bases, with 15 bases between. CDR3 size: 16 residues. The CDR3 loop is CASSQSGGANNQPQHF. The CDR3 nucleotides are TGTGCCAGCAGCCAGTCTGGGGGGGCAAACAATCAGCCCCAGCATTTT.

The rearrangement joins TRBV13 to TRBJ2-7, with 7 bases matching TRBD1. Germline V gene data show CDR1 as PRHDT and CDR2 as FYEKMQ (reference sequence). V was clipped by 5 bases and J by 5 bases; unmatched bases: 9. This CDR3 contains 14 residues. The CDR3 region has the DNA TGTGCCAGCAGCCCACGGACAGGCCTAGACGAGCAGTACTTC. Translating gives CASSPRTGLDEQYF.

V is TRBV5-1 and J is TRBJ2-7, with D perhaps TRBD2 (6 bases). Germline loops: CDR1 SGHRS, CDR2 YFSETQ. V was pared by 0 bases and J by 1 base, with 14 bases between. The CDR3 extends over 16 amino acids. CDR3 DNA: TGCGCCAGCAGCTTGGTTTCCGGGAGAGCATCCTACGAGCAGTACTTC. Amino acid sequence: CASSLVSGRASYEQYF.